The clone carrying this TCR beta chain was seen a single time. The antigen remains undetermined. V was cut by 6 bases and J by 0 bases, with 12 bases left in between. The V gene's germline CDR1 is MNHEY and CDR2 SVGAGI. This CDR3 is built from 15 residues. This table comes from immunoSEQ multiplex PCR, and its TCRdb copy is limited to in-frame clones, with some not included. The data show 50,000 or so clones, about four fifths seen once. Viral peptide pool expansion of antigen-specific CD4+ T cells preceded sequencing in the ViraFEST assay. It was after 10 days of culture that CD4+ T cells were isolated. Negative nucleocapsid antibody tests before and after vaccination confirmed no previous SARS-CoV-2 infection. A few million PBMC per well received about 9.6 IU/ml IL-2 and roughly 10 ug/ml peptides in culture. Replacing half the medium with IL-2 medium was done on days 3 and 7. The data are from a study of vaccination effects on CD4 cells after COVID-19. Study-wide results and limits: Marked clonal contraction of infection- and vaccine-induced clones was seen late after vaccination. Early post-infection timepoints were absent, and convalescent patients were few.

The specimen comprised CD4+ T cells from PBMCs cultured with HCoV-OC43 spike peptides, sampled before COVID-19 vaccination. This sample's subset: HCoV-OC43 spike overlapping peptide pool stimulation. The V and J genes are TRBV6-5 and TRBJ2-1; no clear D gene. This receptor was identified in a human donor who received a COVID-19 vaccine. The DNA for the CDR3 is TGTGCCAGCAGCCAACGGTGGAGCTCCTACAATGAGCAGTTCTTC. Translation: CASSQRWSSYNEQFF.